This T cell receptor beta chain stems from a study of vaccination effects on CD4 cells after COVID-19. Across the study: Within the ViraFEST assay, antigen-specific CD4+ T cells underwent expansion with viral peptide pools prior to sequencing.

Worth noting for this clone: Its antigen remains unidentified.

Culturing for more than 9 days preceded CD4+ T cell isolation. Testing of the vaccine recipients showed negative nucleocapsid antibodies and no prior SARS-CoV-2 infection. Generated by immunoSEQ multiplex PCR, the TCRdb table keeps only in-frame clones and is missing some. The table has 70,000 to 85,000 clones, roughly three quarters seen once. Germline V gives CDR1 MGHRA, CDR2 YSYEKL. Trimming took off 5 bases at V and 4 bases at J, with 23 bases between the two ends. There are 18 residues in the CDR3. The study, taken as a whole, reports: Convalescent patients in the study were few, and early post-infection timepoints were absent.

The sequence was obtained from a human donor who received a COVID-19 vaccine. The specimen was CD4+ T cells from PBMCs cultured without peptide, collected before COVID-19 vaccination. The rearrangement uses TRBV4-1 and TRBJ1-4, with D maybe TRBD1 (5 bases). The CDR3 nucleotides are TGCGCCAGCAGCAAGAGGATCCCCGAGGGGCCAAGTAATGAAAAACTGTTTTTT. Translation gives CASSKRIPEGPSNEKLFF.